A single sample is the source of the 21 T cell receptor beta chains below, sequenced in a study of shared clonotypes between healthy human individuals. Repertoires were generated with immunoSEQ multiplex PCR, while TCRdb's copy carries only in-frame clones and drops some. Of more than 550,000 clones listed, less than 95% are singletons. Sequencing used memory CD8+ T cells from PBMCs. Subset noted: CD45RO+ cells pooled with CCR7-negative TemRA cells. The receptor source for this set is a man aged 18-30 years in good health. Some clones in this sample may be carry-over from other donors' samples.

The rearrangement links TRBV27 to TRBJ2-1; D gene ambiguous. The CDR3 length is 12 residues. Germline CDR1 is MNHEY and CDR2 is SMNVEV (reference sequence). The V end was cut by 6 bases, the J end by 4 bases, with 7 bases between. The CDR3 DNA reads TGTGCCAGCAGCCGCGGTTACAATGAGCAGTTCTTC. The encoded protein is CASSRGYNEQFF.

This clone was counted once. The chain combines TRBV29-1 with TRBJ1-4; a weak D match, TRBD1 (6 bases). This CDR3 is built from 13 residues. Trimming cost V 8 bases and J 6 bases, with 16 bases left between them. Germline V gene lookup returns CDR1 SQVTM and CDR2 ANQGSEA. The CDR3, as DNA: TGCAGCTATCTAGGGGGGCTGGATGAAAAACTGTTTTTT. Translated: CSYLGGLDEKLFF.

The chain couples TRBV6-4 to TRBJ2-1; the D gene is possibly TRBD2 (5 bases). Trimming removed 2 bases from V and 5 bases from J, with 7 bases in between. CDR3 length: 13 residues. Germline V gene data show CDR1 as MRHNA and CDR2 as SNTAGT. The CDR3: CASSDGSHNEQFF. Here the CDR3 DNA reads TGTGCCAGCAGTGACGGGAGTCACAATGAGCAGTTCTTC.

The CDR3 spells CASSRDTSGRRNEQFF. CDR3 sequence (DNA): TGTGCCAGCAGCCGAGATACTAGCGGGAGGCGCAATGAGCAGTTCTTC. The J gene is TRBJ2-1, the V gene TRBV5-5; 12 bases line up with TRBD2. Germline V lookup: CDR1 SGHKS, CDR2 YYEKEE (reference sequence). This CDR3 spans 16 amino acids. J lost 6 bases, V lost 4 bases, and 8 bases had no gene match.

The rearrangement links TRBV6-5 to TRBJ2-7; D not resolved. Germline V gives CDR1 MNHEY, CDR2 SVGAGI. V was trimmed by 4 bases and J by 5 bases, leaving 9 bases between them. The CDR3 spans 12 residues. The CDR3 nucleotides read TGTGCCAGCAGTTCCGGGTCTGACGAGCAGTACTTC. It translates to CASSSGSDEQYF.

About this clone itself: Within the sample, other DNA sequences also encode this same CDR3. CDR3 loop: CASSLEGYEQFF. CDR3 nucleotide sequence: TGTGCCAGCAGCTTGGAAGGGTATGAGCAGTTCTTC. The chain recombines TRBV5-4 with TRBJ2-1; no clear D. Germline-derived CDR1 and CDR2 are SGHNT and YYREEE (reference sequence). Trimming removed 0 bases at V and 8 bases at J, with 6 bases between. The CDR3 sequence is 12 residues long.

The genes are TRBV5-4 and TRBJ2-2, with D uncertain. The germline CDR1 and CDR2 sequences are SGHNT and YYREEE (reference sequence). Trimming removed 5 bases from V and 4 bases from J, with 9 bases in between. This CDR3 is built from 13 residues. As DNA, the CDR3 is TGTGCCAGCAGTGACGGAACCACCGGGGAGCTGTTTTTT. This translates into CASSDGTTGELFF.

This clone has a single count. Other nucleotide sequences from this sample produce the same CDR3. The J gene is TRBJ1-1, the V gene TRBV5-1, with D possibly TRBD1 on 6 matching bases. The V end lost 5 bases, the J end lost 4 bases, and 6 bases lay between the germline ends. CDR1 and CDR2 (germline): SGHRS, YFSETQ. This CDR3 is built from 11 residues. The chain's CDR3 is CASRGGTEAFF. The CDR3 DNA sequence: TGCGCCAGCAGAGGGGGCACTGAAGCTTTCTTT.

This rearrangement joins TRBV9 to TRBJ2-6, with D perhaps given as TRBD1 or TRBD2 (5 bases each). V dropped 2 bases and J dropped 4 bases, with 10 bases sitting between them. Germline-derived CDR1 and CDR2 are SGDLS and YYNGEE. There are 15 residues in the CDR3. The CDR3 DNA follows: TGTGCCAGCAGCGTCGGGGCTCCCGGGGCCAACGTCCTGACTTTC. Protein: CASSVGAPGANVLTF.

A note on this clone: This may stem from a read error, because a much larger clone lies one nucleotide away. The rearrangement links TRBV4-2 to TRBJ2-6, with a possible D match to TRBD1 (6 bases). Trimming removed 0 bases at V and 5 bases at J, with 11 bases between. Germline V CDR1 and CDR2: LGHNA, YNFKEQ. CDR3 length equals 16 residues. The CDR3 here is CASSQDGGARANVLTF. CDR3 in DNA: TGTGCCAGCAGCCAAGATGGGGGCGCTAGGGCCAACGTCCTGACTTTC.

V usage is TRBV25-1 and J usage is TRBJ2-7; D is ambiguous. V dropped 3 bases and J dropped 3 bases, with 9 bases sitting between them. The CDR3 is 13 residues long. Germline loops: CDR1 MGHDK, CDR2 SYGVNS. The CDR3 sequence is CASSDPLYYEQYF. CDR3 in DNA: TGTGCCAGCAGTGATCCCCTTTACTACGAGCAGTACTTC.

This chain joins TRBV7-9 and TRBJ2-2; weak D call: TRBD1 (7 bases). CDR1 is SEHNR, CDR2 FQNEAQ, per germline (reference sequence). Trimming stripped 7 bases from V and 3 bases from J, with 27 bases between. This CDR3 is 19 amino acids long. CDR3 DNA: TGTGCCAGCAAAGGCCCACGGTTGCCGCAGGGGGGATACACCGGGGAGCTGTTTTTT. This sequence encodes CASKGPRLPQGGYTGELFF.

This clone was counted a few times. The gene calls are TRBV25-1 and TRBJ2-2; D is undetermined. The length of the CDR3 is 14 residues. V was shortened by 5 bases and J by 3 bases, with 10 bases between the two germline ends. From germline, CDR1 is MGHDK and CDR2 SYGVNS. CDR3 sequence: CASSNPADTGELFF. The CDR3 DNA is TGTGCCAGCAGTAACCCGGCCGACACCGGGGAGCTGTTTTTT.

This clone appeared a few times. V usage is TRBV19 and J usage is TRBJ1-2; 8 bases fit TRBD1. V lost 4 bases to trimming and J lost 4 bases; unmatched junction nucleotides: 11. The CDR3 is 16 amino acids. From germline, CDR1 is LNHDA and CDR2 SQIVND (reference sequence). CDR3 amino acids: CASSTRTGSETYGYTF. In DNA form, the CDR3 reads TGTGCCAGTAGTACTCGGACAGGGTCTGAAACCTATGGCTACACCTTC.

The chain uses TRBV7-8 and TRBJ1-1; maybe TRBD1 (6 bases). With 9 bases removed from V and 1 base from J, the gap between germline ends came to 12 bases. Germline V CDR1 and CDR2: SGHVS, FQNEAQ. The CDR3 is 13 residues long. The CDR3 DNA is TGTGCCAGTAGGAAGGGGGGGAACACTGAAGCTTTCTTT. Residues: CASRKGGNTEAFF.

CDR3 residues: CASRAGVYNEQFF. CDR3 DNA sequence: TGTGCCAGCAGAGCGGGGGTATACAATGAGCAGTTCTTC. The V call is TRBV13, the J call TRBJ2-1, with 8 bases aligning to TRBD2. V shed 6 bases, J shed 4 bases, and the junction held 2 bases outside the gene matches. Germline V gene lookup returns CDR1 PRHDT and CDR2 FYEKMQ (reference sequence). There are 13 residues in the CDR3. The full variable domain, completed using reference TRBV13 and TRBJ2-1, is AAGVIQSPRHLIKEKRETATLKCYPIPRHDTVYWYQQGPGQDPQFLISFYEKMQSDKGSIPDRFSAQQFSDYHSELNMSSLELGDSALYFCASRAGVYNEQFFGPGTRLTVL.

The genes are TRBV2 and TRBJ2-1; weak D call: TRBD2 (6 bases). Germline V gives CDR1 SNHLY, CDR2 FYNNEI. V dropped 6 bases and J dropped 0 bases, with 9 bases sitting between them. The CDR3 covers 14 residues. CDR3 loop: CASREGYSYNEQFF. Written as DNA, the CDR3 is TGTGCCAGCAGGGAGGGGTACTCCTACAATGAGCAGTTCTTC. The variable domain in full, completed from reference TRBV2 and TRBJ2-1, reads EPEVTQTPSHQVTQMGQEVILRCVPISNHLYFYWYRQILGQKVEFLVSFYNNEISEKSEIFDDQFSVERPDGSNFTLKIRSTKLEDSAMYFCASREGYSYNEQFFGPGTRLTVL.

The chain recombines TRBV15 with TRBJ2-3, with D unresolved. The CDR3 spans 13 residues. The V gene lost 1 base and the J gene lost 3 bases, with 5 bases spanning the gap. Germline CDR1 reads LNHNV; CDR2 reads YYDKDF (reference sequence). The chain's CDR3 is CATSRVPTDTQYF. CDR3 in DNA: TGTGCCACCAGCAGAGTCCCAACAGATACGCAGTATTTT.

The V gene is TRBV27, the J gene TRBJ2-3; D unresolved. Germline CDR1 and CDR2: MNHEY and SMNVEV (reference sequence). The CDR3 has 14 amino acids. Deletions cut 0 bases from V and 5 bases from J, with 9 bases between. The CDR3 bases are TGTGCCAGCAGTTTATCGCCGGTGGGAGATACGCAGTATTTT. This translates into CASSLSPVGDTQYF.

This clone has ten or more counts. The chain links TRBV6-4 to TRBJ1-5; TRBD1 matches at 7 bases. Germline loops: CDR1 MRHNA, CDR2 SNTAGT. The CDR3 runs 18 residues. V shed 6 bases, J shed 2 bases, and the junction held 16 bases outside the gene matches. The CDR3 region is CASRRCGTAFPGNQPQHF. CDR3 DNA: TGTGCCAGCAGGAGGTGTGGGACAGCCTTTCCGGGCAATCAGCCCCAGCATTTT.

The chain is built from TRBV2 and TRBJ2-1; 7 bases are a match to TRBD2. V lost 8 bases, J lost 6 bases, and 4 bases stayed unmatched. Germline CDR1 reads SNHLY; CDR2 reads FYNNEI. This CDR3 spans 12 amino acids. The CDR3 nucleotides read TGTGCCAGCCGCCCTAGCGGCAATGAGCAGTTCTTC. This gives the protein CASRPSGNEQFF.